These 21 T cell receptor beta chains were sequenced from one sample in a study of tumor-infiltrating lymphocytes in primary liver carcinoma. cDNA specific to TCR beta was made from 500 ng of total RNA, with a constant-region primer employed for priming. Libraries of TCR beta came from three nested multiplex PCR rounds with slightly modified ARM-PCR. Use of TRBV1-TRBV30 forward primers with a C-beta reverse primer characterized the first two PCR rounds, which lasted approximately 11 cycles each. MiXCR, run by TCRdb on the multiplex PCR reads, gives a single entry per CDR3 protein. The profile covers about 200,000 distinct CDR3 sequences, with roughly 61% appearing a single time and around 7.1% taken by the ten largest. Unsorted whole blood yielded the blood RNA, and germline DNA was also extracted. Sequenced material: peripheral blood. These TCRs come from a woman aged 60-75 years with primary liver carcinoma and hepatitis B virus infection.

The chain employs TRBV7-9 and TRBJ1-1; D is unclear. Germline V gene sequence: CDR1 SEHNR, CDR2 FQNEAQ (reference sequence). Trimming took off 8 bases at V and 4 bases at J, with 5 bases between the two ends. This CDR3 is 10 amino acids long. CDR3 nucleotides: TGTGCCAGCGGAAGCACTGAAGCTTTCTTT. It specifies CASGSTEAFF. The full variable domain, in which reference TRBV7-9 and TRBJ1-1 provide the parts outside the CDR3, is DTGVSQNPRHKITKRGQNVTFRCDPISEHNRLYWYRQTLGQGPEFLTYFQNEAQLEKSRLLSDRFSAERPKGSFSTLEIQRTEQGDSAMYLCASGSTEAFFGQGTRLTVV.

Of note for this clonotype: This likely comes from a read error, as the CDR3 has no conserved phenylalanine or tryptophan at its end. This chain uses TRBV5-1 with TRBJ2-6, with 12 positions matching TRBD1. The CDR3 runs to 21 residues. CDR1 is SGHRS and CDR2 is YFSETQ in the germline V gene. The CDR3 spells CASSLFAGTGGSGSEANVLTL. As DNA, the CDR3 is TGCGCCAGCAGCTTGTTTGCGGGGACAGGGGGCTCAGGATCTGAGGCCAACGTCCTGACTCTC.

This clonotype appeared many times. The J gene is TRBJ2-1, the V gene TRBV12-5, with TRBD1 identical over 9 bases. The ends lost 5 bases at V and 11 bases at J; junction bases unmatched: 7. The germline gives CDR1 LGHNT, CDR2 FRNRAP. The CDR3 runs to 13 residues. The CDR3 reads CASGPFGQGQQFF. The CDR3 DNA is TGTGCTAGTGGTCCTTTCGGACAGGGGCAGCAGTTCTTC.

This chain joins TRBV5-1 and TRBJ1-1; 11 bases match TRBD1. CDR1 is SGHRS, CDR2 YFSETQ, per germline. J lost 8 bases, V lost 7 bases, and 10 bases had no gene match. The CDR3 consists of 14 residues. This CDR3 is CASGSGQGVREAFF. CDR3 bases: TGCGCCAGCGGCTCGGGACAGGGGGTCCGCGAAGCTTTCTTT.

This sequence joins TRBV12-3 or TRBV12-4 and TRBJ2-3; tentatively, D is TRBD2 (6 bases). This CDR3 contains 15 residues. Trimming took 1 base from V and 4 from J, leaving 12 bases between them. The CDR3 spells CASSLGGVRADTQYF. CDR3 DNA: TGTGCCAGCAGTTTAGGGGGGGTTAGGGCAGATACGCAGTATTTT.

The gene calls are TRBV11-2 and TRBJ1-2; 7 nucleotides line up with TRBD1. CDR3 length equals 15 residues. V gave up 5 bases and J gave up 3 bases; unmatched junction bases: 9. Germline CDR1 and CDR2: SGHAT and FQNNGV. CDR3 protein: CASSPRTGVDYGYTF. DNA of the CDR3: TGTGCCAGCAGCCCCCGGACAGGCGTCGACTATGGCTACACCTTC.

On this clonotype itself: A much larger clone sits a single nucleotide away, making a read error possible. This chain connects TRBV28 to TRBJ1-2; D unresolved. The CDR3 is made up of 12 amino acids. Germline V gives CDR1 MDHEN, CDR2 SYDVKM. The CDR3 spells CASSLYSYDYTF. For the CDR3, the DNA is TGTGCCAGCAGTTTATACAGTTATGACTACACCTTC.

A word on this clonotype: This sequence may be a read error, since a much larger clone differs from it by one base. This sequence joins TRBV6-6 and TRBJ2-1; possibly TRBD1 or TRBD2 for D (5 bases each). The length of the CDR3 is 15 residues. Germline assignment: CDR1 MNHNY and CDR2 SVGAGI (reference sequence). CDR3 bases: TGTACCAGCAGTTACCGGGACCGCTCGAGGGGTGAGCAGTTCTTC. This codes for CTSSYRDRSRGEQFF.

This chain connects TRBV5-8 to TRBJ1-1; D is unresolved. CDR3 length: 12 residues. Germline CDR1 is SGHTS and CDR2 is YDEGEE. The V and J ends lost 4 bases and 10 bases respectively, with 14 bases between them. The CDR3 protein is CASSPRLALAFF. The CDR3 DNA follows: TGTGCCAGCAGCCCCCGGCTGGCTCTAGCTTTCTTT.

This clonotype was seen a single time. The chain couples TRBV28 to TRBJ1-2; D is possibly TRBD1 (6 bases). Trimming took off 2 bases at V and 4 bases at J, with 14 bases between the two ends. The CDR3 runs to 15 residues. Per the germline V gene, CDR1 is MDHEN and CDR2 is SYDVKM. This CDR3 reads CASSLGGANVYGYTF. In DNA form, the CDR3 reads TGTGCCAGCAGTTTAGGGGGGGCGAACGTCTATGGCTACACCTTC.

Remarks on this clonotype: Just one base apart from a much larger clone, this may be a read error. V is TRBV6-1 and J is TRBJ2-5, with 10 bases fitting TRBD1. CDR3 length: 16 amino acids. In germline, CDR1 is MNHNS, CDR2 SASEGT. With 10 bases clipped from V and 2 bases from J, the junction kept 13 bases outside the gene matches. Here the CDR3 reads CANRVTGQGTQETQYF. CDR3 DNA sequence: TGTGCCAACAGGGTTACGGGACAGGGGACTCAAGAGACCCAGTACTTC.

This chain uses TRBV11-2 with TRBJ1-5, with D perhaps TRBD1 (5 bases). Deletions cut 1 base from V and 5 bases from J, with 18 bases between. Looked up from germline, CDR1 is SGHAT and CDR2 is FQNNGV. This CDR3 comprises 17 residues. The CDR3 nucleotides read TGTGCCAGCAGCTTAGTTCGCGCAGGGAGAGGAGATCAGCCCCAGCATTTT. Protein sequence: CASSLVRAGRGDQPQHF.

The rearrangement links TRBV19 to TRBJ2-2; D possibly corresponds to TRBD1 (6 bases). The germline V and J ends were trimmed by 2 bases and 6 bases, with 13 bases remaining between them. This CDR3 comprises 15 residues. Germline lookup yields CDR1 LNHDA and CDR2 SQIVND (reference sequence). The CDR3: CASSIRGTPAGELFF. DNA for the CDR3: TGTGCCAGTAGTATAAGGGGGACACCGGCCGGGGAGCTGTTTTTT.

The chain carries TRBV11-2 and TRBJ2-1; perhaps D is TRBD1 or TRBD2 (5 bases each). V lost 5 bases and J lost 11, with 13 bases in between. Looked up from germline, CDR1 is SGHAT and CDR2 is FQNNGV. The CDR3 length is 12 residues. This CDR3 reads CASSKDPGQQFF. DNA of the CDR3: TGTGCCAGCAGCAAGGACCCGGGGCAGCAGTTCTTC.

This clonotype is medium-sized. The J gene is TRBJ2-1, the V gene TRBV11-2, with TRBD1 matching over 9 bases. From germline, CDR1 is SGHAT and CDR2 FQNNGV. The V and J ends lost 5 bases and 0 bases, in that order; junction bases with no gene match: 2. The length of the CDR3 is 15 residues. CDR3 amino acids: CASSPTGGSYNEQFF. In DNA, the CDR3 is TGTGCCAGCAGCCCGACAGGGGGCTCCTACAATGAGCAGTTCTTC.

This chain connects TRBV6-1 to TRBJ2-7, with a tentative D call TRBD1 (5 bases). The CDR3 is made up of 15 amino acids. Trimming shortened V by 11 bases and J by 0 bases, and 20 bases separated the two germline ends. Germline CDR1 is MNHNS and CDR2 is SASEGT. The CDR3 DNA is TGTGCCGACAGTGACCCAGGTGGTAGCTCCTACGAGCAGTACTTC. Translation: CADSDPGGSSYEQYF.

This clonotype was counted many times. This sequence joins TRBV29-1 and TRBJ2-7; 9 nucleotides line up with TRBD2. Germline trimming cut 4 bases from V and 3 bases from J; bases unmatched to any gene: 7. The CDR3 loop spans 14 amino acids. Germline CDR1 reads SQVTM; CDR2 reads ANQGSEA. The CDR3 sequence is CSVGASGTVYEQYF. The CDR3 DNA is TGCAGCGTTGGGGCTAGCGGGACGGTCTACGAGCAGTACTTC.

The chain has TRBV11-1 and TRBJ1-4; perhaps TRBD1 as D (5 bases). Germline V gene data show CDR1 as SGHAT and CDR2 as FQDESV (reference sequence). The CDR3 spans 15 residues. Trimming took off 9 bases at V and 7 bases at J, with 21 bases between the two ends. This CDR3 reads CASSRPSGGSEKLFF. DNA for the CDR3: TGTGCCAGTAGCCGTCCGTCGGGGGGTAGTGAAAAACTGTTTTTT.

The chain uses TRBV7-8 and TRBJ2-5; 14 positions agree with TRBD2. Germline V gene lookup returns CDR1 SGHVS and CDR2 FQNEAQ. This CDR3 region has 17 residues. J gave up 4 bases and V 3 bases, and 7 bases lay outside the gene matches. This CDR3 is CASSLTGLAGARETQYF. In nucleotides, the CDR3 is TGTGCCAGCAGCTTGACGGGACTAGCGGGAGCGAGAGAGACCCAGTACTTC.

On this clonotype: The CDR3 does not close with the conserved phenylalanine or tryptophan, likely indicating a read error. The chain carries TRBV14 and TRBJ2-6; no clear D gene. V was pared by 6 bases and J by 0 bases, with 9 bases between. In germline, CDR1 is SGHDN, CDR2 FVKESK. CDR3 length: 15 amino acids. CDR3 loop: CASRPTRSGANVLTS. CDR3 bases: TGTGCCAGCAGACCAACACGCTCTGGGGCCAACGTCCTGACTTCC.

The chain links TRBV11-2 to TRBJ1-5; weak D call: TRBD1 (6 bases). V lost 4 bases to trimming and J lost 3 bases, with 13 bases between them. Per the germline V gene, CDR1 is SGHAT and CDR2 is FQNNGV. The CDR3 consists of 15 residues. The CDR3 spells CASSSRGANNQPQHF. CDR3 bases: TGTGCCAGCAGCTCACGGGGGGCGAACAATCAGCCCCAGCATTTT.